The next 29 T cell receptor beta chains were all read from a single sample in a study of blood T cell repertoires in COVID-19. Clones were read by immunoSEQ multiplex PCR, and TCRdb kept only the in-frame ones, dropping some. The sample lists about 49,000 clones; about 88% were seen once. Sequenced: peripheral blood. Every receptor here comes from a man aged 40-49 years with active COVID-19.

To note about this clone: The junction differs from germline at one of its ends, possibly a read error. The chain uses TRBV9 and TRBJ1-1; 9 bases fit TRBD1. Looked up from germline, CDR1 is SGDLS and CDR2 is YYNGEE. CDR3 length: 14 residues. The CDR3 DNA sequence: TGTGCCAGCAGCACTGGACAGGGGAACCCTGAAGCTTTCTTT. This codes for CASSTGQGNPEAFF.

The chain has TRBV2 and TRBJ2-3; TRBD1 matches 7 bases. Germline assignment: CDR1 SNHLY and CDR2 FYNNEI. The CDR3 is 14 residues long. V dropped 9 bases and J dropped 4; count of bases not matched to a gene: 10. The CDR3: CASSPTTGADTQYF. The DNA of the CDR3 is TGTGCCAGTTCGCCCACCACAGGGGCAGATACGCAGTATTTT.

The chain carries TRBV2 and TRBJ1-1; D may be TRBD1 (5 bases). Germline-derived CDR1 and CDR2 are SNHLY and FYNNEI. The V gene lost 8 bases and the J gene lost 2 bases, with 12 bases spanning the gap. This CDR3 contains 13 residues. For the CDR3, the DNA is TGTGCCAGCGCTTACAGGCGTAACACTGAAGCTTTCTTT. Translation gives CASAYRRNTEAFF.

This sequence joins TRBV11-3 and TRBJ1-1; D perhaps matches TRBD1 (5 bases). V shed 0 bases and J shed 3 bases, with 5 bases lying between them. CDR3 size: 13 residues. The V gene's germline CDR1 is SGHNT and CDR2 YENEEA. Written as DNA, the CDR3 is TGTGCCAGCAGCTTAGAAGGGGACACTGAAGCTTTCTTT. It is translated as CASSLEGDTEAFF. Combining the CDR3 with reference TRBV11-3 and TRBJ1-1 gives the whole variable domain EAGVVQSPRYKIIEKKQPVAFWCNPISGHNTLYWYLQNLGQGPELLIRYENEEAVDDSQLPKDRFSAERLKGVDSTLKIQPAELGDSAVYLCASSLEGDTEAFFGQGTRLTVV.

CDR3 sequence: CASSHNERGDEQYF. The CDR3 DNA reads TGCGCCAGCAGCCACAACGAACGAGGAGACGAGCAGTACTTC. This chain uses TRBV4-1 with TRBJ2-7; D remains unclear. Trimming pared 3 bases from V and 5 bases from J, leaving 14 bases between. This CDR3 comprises 14 residues. The germline V gene encodes CDR1 MGHRA and CDR2 YSYEKL.

This clone was seen a few times. The chain uses TRBV5-6 and TRBJ2-1; 9 bases line up with TRBD1. V dropped 4 bases and J dropped 3; count of bases not matched to a gene: 2. The germline CDR1 and CDR2 sequences are SGHDT and YYEEEE. CDR3 length equals 14 residues. Written as DNA, the CDR3 is TGTGCCAGCAGCGCGGACAGGGGCTACAATGAGCAGTTCTTC. It is translated as CASSADRGYNEQFF.

In nucleotides, the CDR3 is TGTGCCAGCACCTCCCGGCTAGCGGGAGTGTCGGAGACCCAGTACTTC. Translating gives CASTSRLAGVSETQYF. The rearrangement uses TRBV28 and TRBJ2-5; TRBD2 matches 10 bases. V gave up 7 bases and J gave up 5 bases; unmatched junction bases: 13. This CDR3 has 16 residues. CDR1 MDHEN and CDR2 SYDVKM come from the germline V gene.

Written as DNA, the CDR3 is TGCGCCAGCACAAGAGGGGGTGGGACACCCCAAGAGACCCAGTACTTC. This encodes CASTRGGGTPQETQYF. The V gene is TRBV5-1, the J gene TRBJ2-5; TRBD1 might be the D (6 bases). The CDR3 is 16 amino acids. Germline CDR1 reads SGHRS; CDR2 reads YFSETQ. V shed 6 bases and J shed 1 base, with 19 bases lying between them.

The rearrangement uses TRBV5-1 and TRBJ2-1; a weak D match, TRBD1 (5 bases). The CDR3 is 14 residues long. Germline values: CDR1 SGHRS, CDR2 YFSETQ. The V and J ends lost 0 bases and 5 bases respectively, with 9 bases between them. The CDR3 DNA reads TGCGCCAGCAGCTTGGGGCTAGGGGACAATGAGCAGTTCTTC. Its translation: CASSLGLGDNEQFF.

This chain connects TRBV19 to TRBJ2-6; D remains unclear. V lost 5 bases and J 10 bases, leaving 18 bases between the germline ends. Germline CDR1 LNHDA, CDR2 SQIVND (reference sequence). There are 15 residues in the CDR3. In DNA form, the CDR3 reads TGTGCCAGTAGTCCCCGTGCTATTAATATGAACGTCCTGACTTTC. Protein: CASSPRAINMNVLTF.

The gene calls are TRBV10-3 and TRBJ2-7, with D possibly matching TRBD2 (6 bases). Trimming pared 8 bases from V and 4 bases from J, leaving 15 bases between. The CDR3 extends over 13 amino acids. The germline V gene encodes CDR1 ENHRY and CDR2 SYGVKD. The CDR3 bases are TGTGCCATCTCCCCGACTAGTGCTTACGAGCAGTACTTC. Amino acids: CAISPTSAYEQYF.

The chain is built from TRBV18 and TRBJ2-5; 8 bases are a match to TRBD1. This CDR3 contains 13 residues. V gave up 8 bases and J gave up 4 bases; unmatched junction bases: 6. CDR1 is KGHSH, CDR2 LQKENI, per germline. The CDR3 here is CASHRDRGETQYF. The DNA of the CDR3 is TGTGCCAGCCACCGAGACAGGGGAGAGACCCAGTACTTC.

This clone was picked up one time. V gene TRBV3-1 (or the pseudogene TRBV3-2) combines with J gene TRBJ2-5, with 10 nucleotides matching TRBD1. The CDR3 covers 19 residues. Germline trimming cut 0 bases from V and 0 bases from J; bases unmatched to any gene: 10. The germline V gene has CDR1 LGHDT and CDR2 YNNKEL (reference sequence). The CDR3 nucleotides are TGTGCCAGCAGCCAAGATCTCGCCGGGACAGGGGACCACCAAGAGACCCAGTACTTC. This gives the protein CASSQDLAGTGDHQETQYF.

The chain has TRBV7-3 and TRBJ2-3; 10 bases align to TRBD1. Germline assignment: CDR1 SGHTA and CDR2 FQGTGA. V shed 3 bases, J shed 2 bases, and the junction held 2 bases outside the gene matches. The CDR3 consists of 15 residues. The CDR3 nucleotides read TGTGCCAGCAGCTTGGACAGGGGGTACACAGATACGCAGTATTTT. Amino acid sequence: CASSLDRGYTDTQYF.

The chain links TRBV19 to TRBJ1-3, with TRBD1 matching 7 bases. The CDR3 has 15 residues. Per the germline V gene, CDR1 is LNHDA and CDR2 is SQIVND (reference sequence). Unmatched junction bases numbered 13, after V lost 9 bases and J lost 5 bases. CDR3 residues: CARQNGTAVRNTIYF. The CDR3 region has the DNA TGTGCCAGGCAGAATGGGACAGCCGTTAGAAACACCATATATTTT.

On this clone itself: A read error may account for a junction end that differs from germline. CDR3 region: CASNLNGQGNFREAFF. The CDR3 nucleotides read TGTGCCAGCAACTTAAATGGACAGGGAAATTTTAGGGAAGCTTTCTTT. The genes are TRBV11-1 and TRBJ1-1; 8 nucleotides match TRBD1. Germline V CDR1 and CDR2: SGHAT, FQDESV (reference sequence). The CDR3 has 16 residues.

The V call is TRBV28, the J call TRBJ1-2, with a possible D match to TRBD1 (5 bases). The V gene lost 7 bases and the J gene lost 8 bases, with 20 bases spanning the gap. The CDR3 runs to 14 residues. CDR1 and CDR2 (germline): MDHEN, SYDVKM. CDR3 protein: CASTPSSGYEGYTF. In DNA, the CDR3 is TGTGCCAGCACCCCATCCTCAGGGTACGAGGGCTACACCTTC.

The rearrangement links TRBV2 to TRBJ1-2; TRBD1 matches 10 bases. This CDR3 comprises 16 residues. J gave up 0 bases and V 6 bases, and 7 bases lay outside the gene matches. CDR1 SNHLY and CDR2 FYNNEI come from the germline V gene. The CDR3 loop reads CASRRGQGSPNYGYTF. The CDR3 DNA sequence: TGTGCCAGCAGGCGGGGACAGGGGAGCCCTAACTATGGCTACACCTTC.

This clone was detected a few times. The chain carries TRBV9 and TRBJ2-3; D is possibly TRBD1 (6 bases). The CDR3 runs to 16 residues. Trimming shortened V by 4 bases and J by 4 bases, and 19 bases separated the two germline ends. Germline V gene lookup returns CDR1 SGDLS and CDR2 YYNGEE. Here the CDR3 reads CASSPKGEAVADTQYF. DNA for the CDR3: TGTGCCAGCAGCCCGAAGGGGGAAGCGGTTGCAGATACGCAGTATTTT.

The rearrangement joins TRBV20-1 to TRBJ2-5, with D uncertain. From germline, CDR1 is DFQATT and CDR2 SNEGSKA (reference sequence). The CDR3 has 11 residues. Deletions cut 6 bases from V and 1 base from J, with 6 bases between. In nucleotides, the CDR3 is TGCAGTGCCCAGTTCCAAGAGACCCAGTACTTC. Amino acids: CSAQFQETQYF.

In this sample, this clone turned up a few times. The rearrangement uses TRBV9 and TRBJ2-1, with 7 bases matching TRBD2. Germline values: CDR1 SGDLS, CDR2 YYNGEE. V lost 4 bases and J lost 9; bases outside the gene matches: 10. CDR3 length: 14 amino acids. The CDR3 DNA is TGTGCCAGCAGCTCCCGTGGGGGGAGGGGTGAGCAGTTCTTC. Translated, it gives CASSSRGGRGEQFF. The whole variable domain, filled in from reference TRBV9 and TRBJ2-1, reads DSGVTQTPKHLITATGQRVTLRCSPRSGDLSVYWYQQSLDQGLQFLIQYYNGEERAKGNILERFSAQQFPDLHSELNLSSLELGDSALYFCASSSRGGRGEQFFGPGTRLTVL.

This clone has only one observation. J is TRBJ1-4 and V is TRBV4-1, with TRBD1 as a possible D gene (6 bases). CDR1 is MGHRA and CDR2 is YSYEKL in the germline V gene. Trimming stripped 0 bases from V and 6 bases from J, with 11 bases between. This CDR3 region has 15 residues. The CDR3 reads CASSQDRDTYEKLFF. The CDR3 DNA follows: TGCGCCAGCAGCCAAGATCGGGACACATATGAAAAACTGTTTTTT.

The rearrangement links TRBV6-5 to TRBJ1-6, with TRBD1 as a possible D gene (6 bases). The CDR3 is 15 residues long. V lost 6 bases to trimming and J lost 6 bases, with 15 bases between them. Germline V gives CDR1 MNHEY, CDR2 SVGAGI. CDR3 residues: CASSRGGWSNSPLHF. The CDR3 DNA reads as TGTGCCAGCAGCCGAGGGGGTTGGAGTAATTCACCCCTCCACTTT.

The chain couples TRBV4-1 to TRBJ1-3; D gene ambiguous. Germline V CDR1 and CDR2: MGHRA, YSYEKL. This CDR3 contains 17 residues. Trimming shortened V by 0 bases and J by 3 bases, and 15 bases separated the two germline ends. The CDR3: CASSQDGRRGFGNTIYF. The CDR3 nucleotides read TGCGCCAGCAGCCAAGACGGGAGACGAGGCTTTGGAAACACCATATATTTT.

V and J are TRBV28 and TRBJ1-4; 9 positions match TRBD1. J gave up 8 bases and V 7 bases, and 5 bases lay outside the gene matches. This CDR3 spans 13 amino acids. In germline, CDR1 is MDHEN, CDR2 SYDVKM. The CDR3 region is CASTGTGNEKLFF. CDR3 coding DNA: TGTGCCAGCACCGGGACAGGGAACGAAAAACTGTTTTTT.

V is TRBV5-1 and J is TRBJ2-5; D unclear. Between the trimmed V and J ends, which lost 4 bases and 1 base, there was a span of 2 bases. The CDR3 consists of 11 residues. Germline CDR1 reads SGHRS; CDR2 reads YFSETQ. In DNA, the CDR3 is TGCGCCAGCAGCCTCCAAGAGACCCAGTACTTC. It is translated as CASSLQETQYF.

This clone was observed a few times. The chain links TRBV5-5 to TRBJ1-3; possibly TRBD1 for D (6 bases). The CDR3 runs 14 residues. Deletions cut 0 bases from V and 5 bases from J, with 9 bases between. The V gene's germline CDR1 is SGHKS and CDR2 YYEKEE (reference sequence). The DNA of the CDR3 is TGTGCCAGCAGCTTGGTCGACAGGAGAAACACCATATATTTT. The encoded protein is CASSLVDRRNTIYF.

This clone was recorded a few times. The chain links TRBV6-6 to TRBJ2-5; 11 bases are a match to TRBD2. Trimming removed 5 bases from V and 4 bases from J; junction bases left unmatched: 9. This CDR3 is 16 amino acids long. Germline V gene sequence: CDR1 MNHNY, CDR2 SVGAGI (reference sequence). The CDR3 sequence is CASSPLLAGASETQYF. The CDR3 nucleotides read TGTGCCAGCAGTCCGCTACTAGCGGGAGCGTCAGAGACCCAGTACTTC.

The chain couples TRBV7-2 to TRBJ2-5; 9 bases are a match to TRBD1. CDR3 length: 15 residues. With 5 bases clipped from V and 1 base from J, the junction kept 5 bases outside the gene matches. Germline V lookup: CDR1 SGHTA, CDR2 FQGNSA. The CDR3 DNA reads TGTGCCAGCAGCCCGGACAGGGGTTTCCAAGAGACCCAGTACTTC. This sequence encodes CASSPDRGFQETQYF.